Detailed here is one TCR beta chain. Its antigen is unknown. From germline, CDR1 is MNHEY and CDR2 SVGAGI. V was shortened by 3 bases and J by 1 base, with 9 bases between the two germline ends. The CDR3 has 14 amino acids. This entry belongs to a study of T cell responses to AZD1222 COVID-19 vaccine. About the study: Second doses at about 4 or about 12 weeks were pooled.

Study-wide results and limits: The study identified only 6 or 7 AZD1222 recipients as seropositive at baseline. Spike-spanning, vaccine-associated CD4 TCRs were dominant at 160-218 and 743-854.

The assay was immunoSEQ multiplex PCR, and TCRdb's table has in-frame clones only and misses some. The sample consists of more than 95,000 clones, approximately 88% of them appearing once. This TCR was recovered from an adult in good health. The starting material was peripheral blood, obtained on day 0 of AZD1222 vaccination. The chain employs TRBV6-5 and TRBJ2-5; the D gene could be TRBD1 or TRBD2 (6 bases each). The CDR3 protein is CASSYSGAQETQYF. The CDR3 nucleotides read TGTGCCAGCAGTTATTCGGGGGCCCAAGAGACCCAGTACTTC.